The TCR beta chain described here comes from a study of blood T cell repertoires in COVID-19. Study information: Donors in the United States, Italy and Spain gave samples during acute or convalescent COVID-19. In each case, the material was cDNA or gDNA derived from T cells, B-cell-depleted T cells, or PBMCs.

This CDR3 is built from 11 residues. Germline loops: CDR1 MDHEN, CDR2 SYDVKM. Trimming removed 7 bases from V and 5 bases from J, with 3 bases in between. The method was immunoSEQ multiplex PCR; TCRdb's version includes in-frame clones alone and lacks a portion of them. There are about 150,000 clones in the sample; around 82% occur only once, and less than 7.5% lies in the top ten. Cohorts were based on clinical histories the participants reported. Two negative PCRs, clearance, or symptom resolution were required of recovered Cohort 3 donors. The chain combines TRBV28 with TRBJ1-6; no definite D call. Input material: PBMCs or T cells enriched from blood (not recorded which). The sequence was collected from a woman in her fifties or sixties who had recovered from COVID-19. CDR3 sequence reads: CASTNNSPLHF. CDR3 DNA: TGTGCCAGCACCAATAATTCACCCCTCCACTTT. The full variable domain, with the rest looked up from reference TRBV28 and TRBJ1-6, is DVKVTQSSRYLVKRTGEKVFLECVQDMDHENMFWYRQDPGLGLRLIYFSYDVKMKEKGDIPEGYSVSREKKERFSLILESASTNQTSMYLCASTNNSPLHFGNGTRLTVT.